The 20 T cell receptor beta chains below were found in one sample sequenced in a study of shared clonotypes between healthy human individuals. The repertoire was sequenced with immunoSEQ multiplex PCR; TCRdb's copy has only in-frame clones and lacks some. The sample lists 400,000 to 500,000 clones; about 79% were seen once. Material for sequencing was PBMCs. The receptor source for this set is a woman between 35 and 50 years old in good health. Some clones in this sample may be carry-over from other donors' samples.

The J gene is TRBJ2-5, the V gene TRBV29-1; D is perhaps TRBD1 (6 bases). The CDR3 has 13 residues. CDR1 is SQVTM, CDR2 ANQGSEA, per germline. V was pared by 4 bases and J by 3 bases, with 12 bases between. In nucleotides, the CDR3 is TGCAGCGTTGTGAAAACAGGGAAAGAGACCCAGTACTTC. Translating gives CSVVKTGKETQYF.

Here the CDR3 reads CASMAGPYEQYF. The CDR3 coding sequence is TGTGCCAGCATGGCAGGGCCCTACGAGCAGTACTTC. V and J are TRBV27 and TRBJ2-7; perhaps TRBD1 as D (5 bases). The CDR3 has 12 amino acids. V lost 7 bases, J lost 2 bases, and 9 bases lay in between. The germline gives CDR1 MNHEY, CDR2 SMNVEV (reference sequence).

Comments on this clone: A much larger clone differs by one base, so this may be a read error. Other DNA sequences in the same sample also yield this CDR3. V gene TRBV28 combines with J gene TRBJ1-2; unclear D gene. Germline assignment: CDR1 MDHEN and CDR2 SYDVKM. This CDR3 contains 12 residues. CDR3 sequence reads: CASSFAEYGYTF. CDR3 in DNA: TGCGCCAGCAGTTTCGCGGAGTATGGCTACACCTTC.

The count of this clone is one. The chain links TRBV30 to TRBJ2-1; D unresolved. The CDR3 loop spans 13 amino acids. Germline V gene data show CDR1 as GTSNPN and CDR2 as SVGIG (reference sequence). The V end was cut by 5 bases, the J end by 4 bases, with 12 bases between. CDR3 nucleotide sequence: TGTGCCTGGCGGAAGGCGGCATACAATGAGCAGTTCTTC. Its translation: CAWRKAAYNEQFF.

The chain links TRBV7-3 to TRBJ2-7; tentatively, D is TRBD2 (6 bases). The V and J ends lost 5 bases and 6 bases respectively, with 17 bases between them. The CDR3 has 14 residues. Germline-derived CDR1 and CDR2 are SGHTA and FQGTGA. The chain's CDR3 is CASSRGTFGSEQYF. Written as DNA, the CDR3 is TGTGCCAGCAGCCGTGGGACTTTCGGTTCCGAGCAGTACTTC.

The rearrangement links TRBV4-1 to TRBJ2-1; 8 bases are shared with TRBD2. The germline V gene encodes CDR1 MGHRA and CDR2 YSYEKL. After removal of 1 base from V and 2 bases from J, the junction contained 7 bases not matched to a gene. The CDR3 runs to 17 residues. The CDR3 spells CASSQVAGAGAYNEQFF. In DNA, the CDR3 is TGCGCCAGCAGCCAAGTGGCAGGAGCGGGGGCCTACAATGAGCAGTTCTTC.

The chain employs TRBV28 and TRBJ2-1; 8 bases agree with TRBD2. Germline assignment: CDR1 MDHEN and CDR2 SYDVKM. The CDR3 runs to 16 residues. The J segment lost 7 bases and the V segment lost 10 bases, leaving 18 bases of the junction unmatched. CDR3 protein: CATQGASGLDWNEQFF. The CDR3 region has the DNA TGTGCCACCCAGGGAGCTAGCGGGCTGGATTGGAATGAGCAGTTCTTC.

The rearrangement joins TRBV25-1 to TRBJ2-2, with a tentative D call TRBD1 (6 bases). This CDR3 contains 16 residues. V was trimmed by 3 bases and J by 0 bases, leaving 11 bases between them. CDR1 and CDR2 from the germline V gene are MGHDK and SYGVNS. CDR3 DNA: TGTGCCAGCAGTGAGGGGGCTAGAGCGAACACCGGGGAGCTGTTTTTT. Protein: CASSEGARANTGELFF.

V usage is TRBV7-3 and J usage is TRBJ2-7, with a tentative D call TRBD2 (6 bases). Trimming cost V 5 bases and J 6 bases, with 14 bases left between them. Germline CDR1 SGHTA, CDR2 FQGTGA. The CDR3 is 13 residues long. As DNA, the CDR3 is TGTGCCAGCAGCGTAGGGACTTCCACCGAGCAGTACTTC. Translation gives CASSVGTSTEQYF.

The gene calls are TRBV10-3 and TRBJ1-2, with D uncertain. Trimming shortened V by 2 bases and J by 5 bases, and 6 bases separated the two germline ends. This CDR3 region has 12 residues. Germline loops: CDR1 ENHRY, CDR2 SYGVKD. The chain's CDR3 is CAISEGRYGYTF. Written as DNA, the CDR3 is TGTGCCATCAGTGAGGGGCGGTATGGCTACACCTTC.

The V and J genes are TRBV5-1 and TRBJ1-1, with 7 bases lining up with TRBD1. The CDR3 runs to 15 residues. CDR1 and CDR2 from the germline V gene are SGHRS and YFSETQ. After removal of 7 bases from V and 1 base from J, the junction contained 10 bases not matched to a gene. This chain's CDR3 is CASGTDRVGNTEAFF. The CDR3 nucleotides are TGCGCCAGCGGAACCGACAGGGTGGGGAACACTGAAGCTTTCTTT. The whole variable domain, remainder taken from reference TRBV5-1 and TRBJ1-1, is KAGVTQTPRYLIKTRGQQVTLSCSPISGHRSVSWYQQTPGQGLQFLFEYFSETQRNKGNFPGRFSGRQFSNSRSEMNVSTLELGDSALYLCASGTDRVGNTEAFFGQGTRLTVV.

The chain joins TRBV6-5 to TRBJ1-2; possibly TRBD1 for D (6 bases). Between the trimmed V and J ends, which lost 0 bases and 8 bases, there was a span of 13 bases. CDR3 length equals 14 residues. Germline values: CDR1 MNHEY, CDR2 SVGAGI. The CDR3 is CASSYSQGIMGYTF. The CDR3 DNA reads TGTGCCAGCAGTTACTCGCAGGGGATCATGGGCTACACCTTC.

This clone was detected once. J is TRBJ2-7 and V is TRBV11-2; D may be TRBD1 (6 bases). This CDR3 spans 16 amino acids. V was trimmed by 3 bases and J by 2 bases, leaving 17 bases between them. Germline assignment: CDR1 SGHAT and CDR2 FQNNGV. The CDR3 loop reads CASSFGTSRMTYEQYF. DNA for the CDR3: TGTGCCAGCAGCTTTGGGACAAGTCGTATGACCTACGAGCAGTACTTC. Variable domain in full (rest from reference TRBV11-2 and TRBJ2-7): EAGVAQSPRYKIIEKRQSVAFWCNPISGHATLYWYQQILGQGPKLLIQFQNNGVVDDSQLPKDRFSAERLKGVDSTLKIQPAKLEDSAVYLCASSFGTSRMTYEQYFGPGTRLTVT.

The V call is TRBV29-1, the J call TRBJ1-2; D ambiguous. Germline CDR1 and CDR2: SQVTM and ANQGSEA. The CDR3 consists of 14 residues. Trimming shortened V by 1 base and J by 4 bases, and 13 bases separated the two germline ends. The CDR3, as DNA: TGCAGCGTTGAAGGGCTGTTACAGACCTATGGCTACACCTTC. Encoded protein: CSVEGLLQTYGYTF.

The chain has TRBV6-6 and TRBJ2-7; 8 bases line up with TRBD1. Germline loops: CDR1 MNHNY, CDR2 SVGAGI (reference sequence). Trimming removed 0 bases from V and 7 bases from J; junction bases left unmatched: 5. This CDR3 comprises 14 residues. The CDR3 sequence: CASSYSDRDLEQYF. CDR3 DNA: TGTGCCAGCAGTTACTCGGACAGGGATCTGGAGCAGTACTTC.

The gene calls are TRBV15 and TRBJ1-3, with D possibly matching TRBD1 (5 bases). The CDR3 length is 15 residues. Trimming took off 0 bases at V and 2 bases at J, with 8 bases between the two ends. Germline lookup yields CDR1 LNHNV and CDR2 YYDKDF (reference sequence). CDR3 region: CATSRDSGAGNTIYF. CDR3 in DNA: TGTGCCACCAGCAGAGACTCGGGGGCTGGAAACACCATATATTTT.

This chain connects TRBV7-9 to TRBJ1-2; unclear D gene. This CDR3 comprises 16 residues. V was cut by 1 base and J by 2 bases, with 14 bases left in between. Germline CDR1 and CDR2: SEHNR and FQNEAQ (reference sequence). The CDR3 sequence: CASSLDTGGRNYGYTF. DNA of the CDR3: TGTGCCAGCAGCTTAGATACGGGCGGGCGAAACTATGGCTACACCTTC.

The chain joins TRBV6-6 to TRBJ2-7, with 12 bases lining up with TRBD2. Germline V gene data show CDR1 as MNHNY and CDR2 as SVGAGI (reference sequence). Trimming took 4 bases from V and 6 from J; bases not matched to a gene: 7. This CDR3 is 15 amino acids long. The CDR3, as DNA: TGTGCCAGCAGTTCTTACACTAGCGGGAGGCCCGAGCAGTACTTC. It is translated as CASSSYTSGRPEQYF.

The chain recombines TRBV12-5 with TRBJ2-3; TRBD1 agrees at 7 bases. From germline, CDR1 is LGHNT and CDR2 FRNRAP. The CDR3 runs to 14 residues. J was trimmed by 2 bases and V by 4 bases; bases with no gene match: 3. The DNA for the CDR3 is TGTGCTAGTGGTTCCGGGACAGTCACAGATACGCAGTATTTT. Protein product: CASGSGTVTDTQYF.

The rearrangement joins TRBV10-3 to TRBJ2-5, with D hard to call. There are 11 residues in the CDR3. Germline-derived CDR1 and CDR2 are ENHRY and SYGVKD. The germline V and J ends were trimmed by 5 bases and 3 bases, with 4 bases remaining between them. The CDR3 DNA is TGTGCCATCAGTCTAAAAGAGACCCAGTACTTC. Translated, it gives CAISLKETQYF.